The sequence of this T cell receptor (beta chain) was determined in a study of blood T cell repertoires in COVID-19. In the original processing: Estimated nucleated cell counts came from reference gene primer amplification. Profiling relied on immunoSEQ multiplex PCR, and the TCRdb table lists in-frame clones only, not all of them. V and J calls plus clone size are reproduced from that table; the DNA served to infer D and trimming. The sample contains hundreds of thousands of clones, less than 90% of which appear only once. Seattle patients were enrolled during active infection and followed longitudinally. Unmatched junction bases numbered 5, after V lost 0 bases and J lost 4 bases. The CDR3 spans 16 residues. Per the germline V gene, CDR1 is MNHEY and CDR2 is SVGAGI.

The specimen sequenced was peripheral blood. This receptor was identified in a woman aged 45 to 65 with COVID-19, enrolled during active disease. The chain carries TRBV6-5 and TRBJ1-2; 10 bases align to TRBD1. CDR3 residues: CASSYSLGQGPYGYTF. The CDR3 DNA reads TGTGCCAGCAGTTACTCGTTGGGACAGGGGCCCTATGGCTACACCTTC.